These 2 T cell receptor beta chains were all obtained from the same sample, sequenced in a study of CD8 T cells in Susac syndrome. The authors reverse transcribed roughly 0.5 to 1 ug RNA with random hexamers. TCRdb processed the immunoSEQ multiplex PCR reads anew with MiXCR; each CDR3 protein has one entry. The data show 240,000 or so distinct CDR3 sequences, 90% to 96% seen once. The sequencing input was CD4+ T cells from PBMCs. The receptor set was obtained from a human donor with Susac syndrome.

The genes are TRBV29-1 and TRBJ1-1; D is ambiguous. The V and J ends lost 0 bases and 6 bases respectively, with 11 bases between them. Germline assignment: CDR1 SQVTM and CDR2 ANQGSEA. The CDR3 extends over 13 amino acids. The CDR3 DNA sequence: TGCAGCGTTGAAGATCTCCCAAGGGCTGAAGCTTTCTTT. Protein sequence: CSVEDLPRAEAFF.

The DNA of the CDR3 is TGTGCCAGCAGCCTCCGACAGTTGCTCGAGCAGTACTTC. Translating it yields CASSLRQLLEQYF. V and J are TRBV11-2 and TRBJ2-7, with D perhaps TRBD1 (5 bases). V lost 5 bases and J 6 bases, leaving 14 bases between the germline ends. In germline, CDR1 is SGHAT, CDR2 FQNNGV. The CDR3 is made up of 13 amino acids.